A single sample gave rise to the 11 T cell receptor beta chains below, sequenced in a study of blood T cell repertoires in COVID-19. This table comes from immunoSEQ multiplex PCR, and its TCRdb copy is limited to in-frame clones, with some not included. The table includes 65,000 or so clones, roughly 79% detected once. The sample consisted of peripheral blood. The receptors here all came from a man aged 55 to 70 with acute or convalescent COVID-19.

The chain recombines TRBV30 with TRBJ2-5; 9 bases are shared with TRBD2. This CDR3 spans 14 amino acids. V was clipped by 4 bases and J by 5 bases; unmatched bases: 8. CDR1 is GTSNPN, CDR2 SVGIG, per germline (reference sequence). CDR3 nucleotides: TGTGCCTGGAATCTGGCGGGGGGGCTGGAGACCCAGTACTTC. This codes for CAWNLAGGLETQYF.

The chain joins TRBV29-1 to TRBJ2-7; the D is unclear. The V gene lost 2 bases and the J gene lost 4 bases, with 15 bases spanning the gap. CDR1 and CDR2 (germline): SQVTM, ANQGSEA. This CDR3 region has 14 residues. The CDR3 region is CSVESYMRPYEQYF. For the CDR3, the DNA is TGCAGCGTTGAATCCTATATGCGGCCGTACGAGCAGTACTTC.

This clone was counted only a few times. The gene calls are TRBV6-6 and TRBJ2-3, with 10 bases aligning to TRBD1. CDR1 is MNHNY, CDR2 SVGAGI, per germline (reference sequence). Trimming cost V 5 bases and J 7 bases; bases outside gene matches: 9. The CDR3 length is 15 residues. The CDR3 nucleotides read TGTGCCAGCAGTCCGGGACAGGGGAATCAAAATACGCAGTATTTT. Encoded protein: CASSPGQGNQNTQYF.

This sequence joins TRBV19 and TRBJ1-5; a possible D gene is TRBD1 (5 bases). Germline loops: CDR1 LNHDA, CDR2 SQIVND (reference sequence). This CDR3 contains 17 residues. V was cut by 2 bases and J by 7 bases, with 21 bases left in between. The CDR3 region has the DNA TGTGCCAGTAGTATACAGACCTCGATAGGGGTTTCGCAGCCCCAGCATTTT. Translating gives CASSIQTSIGVSQPQHF.

The gene calls are TRBV28 and TRBJ1-2; D call uncertain. CDR1 and CDR2 (germline): MDHEN, SYDVKM. The CDR3 runs to 13 residues. V gave up 4 bases and J gave up 6 bases, with 12 bases separating them. In DNA, the CDR3 is TGTGCCAGCAGTTCGTTCAGAGGGAATGGCTACACCTTC. It encodes CASSSFRGNGYTF.

This chain uses TRBV10-3 with TRBJ1-1, with 7 positions matching TRBD1. The ends lost 2 bases at V and 6 bases at J; junction bases unmatched: 6. The germline CDR1 and CDR2 sequences are ENHRY and SYGVKD. This CDR3 has 14 amino acids. CDR3: CAISEPSRGAEAFF. In DNA form, the CDR3 reads TGTGCCATCAGTGAGCCAAGCAGGGGGGCTGAAGCTTTCTTT.

This clone was picked up a small number of times. This rearrangement joins TRBV21-1 to TRBJ1-2. TRBV21-1 is classified as a pseudogene. The CDR3 has 13 residues. CDR3 in amino acids: CASSKITRDGYTF. The DNA for the CDR3 is TGTGCCAGCAGCAAGATAACCCGGGATGGCTACACCTTC.

CDR3 bases: TGTGCCAGCACCAGACAGGGGGCAGGGACTGAAGCTTTCTTT. This encodes CASTRQGAGTEAFF. The chain links TRBV2 to TRBJ1-1; 10 bases agree with TRBD1. J was trimmed by 5 bases and V by 7 bases; bases with no gene match: 7. The germline CDR1 and CDR2 sequences are SNHLY and FYNNEI. The CDR3 is 14 amino acids.

This clone was recorded only once. V gene TRBV27 combines with J gene TRBJ1-3; D unresolved. The CDR3 has 15 residues. V shed 2 bases and J shed 0 bases, with 8 bases lying between them. Germline V lookup: CDR1 MNHEY, CDR2 SMNVEV (reference sequence). In nucleotides, the CDR3 is TGTGCCAGCAGTTTAACCCACAGCTCTGGAAACACCATATATTTT. This sequence encodes CASSLTHSSGNTIYF.

This clone was counted a few times. The chain employs TRBV12-3 or TRBV12-4 and TRBJ2-7; possible D gene TRBD2, 6 bases. Between the trimmed V and J ends, which lost 7 bases and 6 bases, there was a span of 13 bases. The CDR3 runs 12 residues. CDR3 sequence (DNA): TGTGCCAGCACCTATGGACTATTCGAGCAGTACTTC. Protein sequence: CASTYGLFEQYF.

Turning to this clone: Other DNA sequences within the sample encode an identical CDR3. This chain joins TRBV5-1 and TRBJ2-3; TRBD1 aligns across 8 bases. The CDR3 totals 15 residues. CDR1 and CDR2 (germline): SGHRS, YFSETQ. Trimming cost V 1 base and J 1 base; bases outside gene matches: 2. In DNA, the CDR3 is TGCGCCAGCAGCTTGATGACAGGGGGCACAGATACGCAGTATTTT. This translates into CASSLMTGGTDTQYF.